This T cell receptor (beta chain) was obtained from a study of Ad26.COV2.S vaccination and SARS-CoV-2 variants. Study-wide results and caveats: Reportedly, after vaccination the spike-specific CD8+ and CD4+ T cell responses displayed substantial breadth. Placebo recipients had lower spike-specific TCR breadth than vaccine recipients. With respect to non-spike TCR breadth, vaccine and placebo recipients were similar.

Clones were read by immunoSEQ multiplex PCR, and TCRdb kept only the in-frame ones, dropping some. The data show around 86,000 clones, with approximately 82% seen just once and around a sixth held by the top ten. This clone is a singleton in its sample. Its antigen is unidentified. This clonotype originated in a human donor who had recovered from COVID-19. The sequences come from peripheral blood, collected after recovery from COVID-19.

The CDR3 loop is CATSSPGRAYEQYF. For the CDR3, the DNA is TGTGCCACCAGCAGCCCGGGACGGGCCTACGAGCAGTACTTC. This chain links TRBV15 with TRBJ2-7; D is perhaps TRBD1 or TRBD2 (5 bases each). The CDR3 covers 14 residues. Germline V gene data show CDR1 as LNHNV and CDR2 as YYDKDF (reference sequence). V was clipped by 3 bases and J by 2 bases, with 11 bases between them.